This TCR beta chain came from a study of shared clonotypes between healthy human individuals. Study-level findings and limits: The generation probabilities recorded for non-shared clonotypes fell below those of clonotypes shared by all four donors.

Germline CDR1 and CDR2: MDHEN and SYDVKM. Trimming stripped 3 bases from V and 0 bases from J, with 8 bases between. The CDR3 extends over 14 amino acids. Notes on this clone: Its antigen is unknown.

The data were produced by immunoSEQ multiplex PCR, yet TCRdb's version contains in-frame clones alone and is incomplete. The sample lists about 380,000 clones, about 96% occurring once. Material for sequencing was memory CD8+ T cells sorted from blood. Subset of the sample: CD45RO+ cells pooled with CCR7-negative TemRA cells. V usage is TRBV28 and J usage is TRBJ1-2; D gene unclear. The origin of this receptor is a man aged 30 to 45 in good health. The CDR3 region has the DNA TGTGCCAGCAGTTTCCCGCCAGCTAACTATGGCTACACCTTC. It specifies CASSFPPANYGYTF.